The 7 T cell receptor beta chains below were found in one sample sequenced in a study of molecular identifiers for immune sequencing clone quantification. TCRdb re-analysed the PCR reads in MiXCR, keeping a single row per CDR3 protein. The profile shows around 470,000 distinct CDR3 sequences, 20% to 25% of them singletons. Sequencing used naive CD8+ T cells from blood, with Jurkat cell RNA spiked in. Stated subset: FACS-sorted CD8+CD4-CCR7+CD45RA+ naive T cells. These TCRs come from a human donor in good health. Some libraries in this study had Jurkat cell RNA spiked in.

To note about this clonotype: Sequence at one end of the junction differs from germline and may be a read error. V is TRBV19 and J is TRBJ2-3, with a weak D call TRBD2 (5 bases). The CDR3 contains 12 residues. Germline V gene data show CDR1 as LNHDA and CDR2 as SQIVND (reference sequence). The CDR3 here is CASSVSGDMQYF. The CDR3 nucleotides are TGTGCCAGTAGTGTCAGCGGAGATATGCAGTATTTT.

Many counts were recorded for this clonotype. The chain is built from TRBV2 and TRBJ1-1; no firm D call. The CDR3 consists of 13 residues. The V and J ends lost 1 base and 3 bases respectively, with 6 bases between them. Germline loops: CDR1 SNHLY, CDR2 FYNNEI. The CDR3 is CASSEVVDTEAFF. In DNA form, the CDR3 reads TGTGCCAGCAGTGAAGTGGTTGACACTGAAGCTTTCTTT.

This clonotype was counted many times. The chain couples TRBV6-5 to TRBJ2-4, with D tentatively TRBD2 (5 bases). CDR1 is MNHEY, CDR2 SVGAGI, per germline. CDR3 length: 15 amino acids. V was clipped by 9 bases and J by 2 bases, with 17 bases between them. The CDR3 nucleotides read TGTGCCAGTAAACTTGAAGAGGGTACCAAAAACATTCAGTACTTC. Its protein product is CASKLEEGTKNIQYF.

In the case of this clonotype: The conserved final phenylalanine or tryptophan is absent from the CDR3, which likely points to a read error. This sequence joins TRBV6-2 or TRBV6-3 and TRBJ1-5, with D uncertain. The germline V gene encodes CDR1 MNHEY and CDR2 SVGEGT. The CDR3 runs 14 residues. V lost 0 bases, J lost 3 bases, and 6 bases lay in between. CDR3 coding DNA: TGTGCCAGCAGTTACTCGAAATTCAATCAGCCCCAGCATCTT. It is translated as CASSYSKFNQPQHL.

This clonotype occurred many times. This chain connects TRBV6-2 or TRBV6-3 to TRBJ1-1; D possibly corresponds to TRBD1 (6 bases). The CDR3 totals 14 residues. Between the trimmed V and J ends, which lost 6 bases and 2 bases, there was a span of 13 bases. CDR1 MNHEY and CDR2 SVGEGT come from the germline V gene. DNA of the CDR3: TGTGCCAGCAGCCTGACAGGATTAAACACTGAAGCTTTCTTT. Amino acid sequence: CASSLTGLNTEAFF.

This clonotype was detected a few times. This chain joins TRBV6-6 and TRBJ1-1, with D uncertain. Trimming shortened V by 6 bases and J by 1 base, and 9 bases separated the two germline ends. Germline V gene lookup returns CDR1 MNHNY and CDR2 SVGAGI (reference sequence). The length of the CDR3 is 13 residues. In DNA, the CDR3 is TGTGCCAGCAGGGCAACAGCGAACACTGAAGCTTTCTTT. This sequence encodes CASRATANTEAFF.

The chain recombines TRBV9 with TRBJ2-3; 11 nucleotides agree with TRBD2. The V gene's germline CDR1 is SGDLS and CDR2 YYNGEE. The CDR3 extends over 18 amino acids. V trimming: 3 bases; J trimming: 2 bases; junction bases outside the gene matches: 11. The DNA for the CDR3 is TGTGCCAGCAGCGCCCCACCCCCTAGCGGGGGGCCCACAGATACGCAGTATTTT. This codes for CASSAPPPSGGPTDTQYF.